The clone carrying this TCR beta chain was counted between two and nine times. No antigen is known for it. The CDR3 has 13 residues. The V end lost 5 bases, the J end lost 2 bases, and 12 bases lay between the germline ends. Germline V lookup: CDR1 DFQATT, CDR2 SNEGSKA (reference sequence). This entry is derived from a study of identical twins' blood T cells. General study points: Top TCRbeta clonotypes were shared more with twin than unrelated donors.

As processed by the authors: Clonotypes per individual ranged from about 85,000 to nearly 550,000. TCRdb independently ran MiXCR on the 5' RACE reads; one entry per CDR3 protein. Clone size and V and J calls follow TCRdb, not the original study. The repertoire consists of 300,000 to 400,000 distinct CDR3 sequences, with 28% occurring once and the leading ten covering around 5.6%. The V call is TRBV20-1, the J call TRBJ1-1; maybe TRBD1 (6 bases). The sequence was collected from a woman aged 18-55 years in good health. Sequenced material: PBMCs. CDR3 coding DNA: TGCAGTGCTGGGGGGGCCCTCAACACTGAAGCTTTCTTT. Its protein product is CSAGGALNTEAFF.